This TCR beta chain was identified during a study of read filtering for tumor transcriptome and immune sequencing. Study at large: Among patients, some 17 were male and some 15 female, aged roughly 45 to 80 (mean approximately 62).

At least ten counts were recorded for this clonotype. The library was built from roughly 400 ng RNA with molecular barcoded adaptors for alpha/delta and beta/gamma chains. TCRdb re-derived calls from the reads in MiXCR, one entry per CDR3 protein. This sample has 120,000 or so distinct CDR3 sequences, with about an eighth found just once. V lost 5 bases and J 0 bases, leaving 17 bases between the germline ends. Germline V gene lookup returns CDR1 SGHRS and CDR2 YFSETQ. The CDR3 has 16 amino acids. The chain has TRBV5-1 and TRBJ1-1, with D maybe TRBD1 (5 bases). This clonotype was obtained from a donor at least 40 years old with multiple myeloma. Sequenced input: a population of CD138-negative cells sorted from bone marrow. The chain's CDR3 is CASSERWGIMNTEAFF. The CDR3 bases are TGCGCCAGCAGTGAGAGGTGGGGGATCATGAACACTGAAGCTTTCTTT.